The 22 T cell receptor beta chains below were found in one sample sequenced in a study of molecular identifiers for immune sequencing clone quantification. A single record per CDR3 protein comes from TCRdb applying MiXCR to the PCR reads. Seen here are about 320,000 distinct CDR3 sequences, about 23% observed once, and the top ten hold roughly 0.7%. Sequenced: naive CD8+ T cells from blood, with Jurkat cell RNA spiked in. Subset in this sample: FACS-sorted CD8+CD4-CCR7+CD45RA+ naive T cells. The receptors shown here come from a human donor in good health. Some libraries in this study had Jurkat cell RNA spiked in.

This clonotype appeared a few times. The chain links TRBV24-1 to TRBJ2-3, with D perhaps matching TRBD1 or TRBD2 (5 bases each). This CDR3 contains 16 residues. Trimming shortened V by 7 bases and J by 4 bases, and 20 bases separated the two germline ends. Germline assignment: CDR1 KGHDR and CDR2 SFDVKD. CDR3 coding DNA: TGTGCCACCAGCGATAGTTGGGGACCAGGCGCAGATACGCAGTATTTT. Translated, it gives CATSDSWGPGADTQYF.

The rearrangement joins TRBV19 to TRBJ2-7, with 10 bases matching TRBD1. CDR1 is LNHDA, CDR2 SQIVND, per germline (reference sequence). Trimming took 1 base from V and 2 from J; bases not matched to a gene: 5. The CDR3 has 16 amino acids. CDR3: CASSIALGQGAYEQYF. The CDR3 bases are TGTGCCAGTAGTATAGCCTTAGGACAGGGGGCCTACGAGCAGTACTTC.

This clonotype was recorded at least ten times. This chain uses TRBV6-2 or TRBV6-3 with TRBJ1-5; a weak D match, TRBD1 (6 bases). Per the germline V gene, CDR1 is MNHEY and CDR2 is SVGEGT. Trimming left V 8 bases short and J 0 bases short, with 14 bases between. The CDR3 totals 15 residues. Here the CDR3 DNA reads TGTGCCAGCTTCCCAGGGGATCTTAGCAATCAGCCCCAGCATTTT. As protein: CASFPGDLSNQPQHF.

This clonotype was counted many times. CDR3 bases: TGTGCCAGCAGATTAGGACAGCTGTATCCCTACGAGCAGTACTTC. Amino acids: CASRLGQLYPYEQYF. The V call is TRBV6-6, the J call TRBJ2-7; D may be TRBD1 (6 bases). Germline loops: CDR1 MNHNY, CDR2 SVGAGI (reference sequence). This CDR3 has 15 amino acids. Trimming took 6 bases from V and 2 from J, leaving 17 bases between them.

V gene TRBV6-2 or TRBV6-3 combines with J gene TRBJ1-6; TRBD1 matches at 9 bases. CDR1 is MNHEY, CDR2 SVGEGT, per germline. V was pared by 5 bases and J by 7 bases, with 12 bases of the junction left unmatched. The CDR3 is 17 amino acids. Here the CDR3 reads CASSTFRDRDPNSPLHF. In DNA, the CDR3 is TGTGCCAGCAGTACTTTCCGGGACAGGGACCCCAATTCACCCCTCCACTTT.

This clonotype showed up just a few times. The genes are TRBV29-1 and TRBJ2-2, with D possibly being TRBD2 (5 bases). Deletions cut 2 bases from V and 1 base from J, with 11 bases between. The CDR3 contains 15 residues. Germline V gene data show CDR1 as SQVTM and CDR2 as ANQGSEA. CDR3 amino acids: CSVEMSSGNTGELFF. CDR3 nucleotides: TGCAGCGTTGAAATGTCCAGCGGGAACACCGGGGAGCTGTTTTTT.

A word on this clonotype: A much larger clone sits a single nucleotide away, making a read error possible. The chain recombines TRBV7-2 with TRBJ2-7; no firm D call. This CDR3 is built from 14 residues. In germline, CDR1 is SGHTA, CDR2 FQGNSA. CDR3 nucleotides: TGTGCCAGCAGCTTAGTGCGGAGCTCCAACGAGCAGTACTTC. Its protein product is CASSLVRSSNEQYF. The whole variable domain, filled in from reference TRBV7-2 and TRBJ2-7, reads GAGVSQSPSNKVTEKGKDVELRCDPISGHTALYWYRQSLGQGLEFLIYFQGNSAPDKSGLPSDRFSAERTGGSVSTLTIQRTQQEDSAVYLCASSLVRSSNEQYFGPGTRLTVT.

Concerning this clonotype: A much larger clone differs by one base, so this may be a read error. The rearrangement uses TRBV2 and TRBJ2-7, with 9 nucleotides matching TRBD2. This CDR3 spans 17 amino acids. Germline-derived CDR1 and CDR2 are SNHLY and FYNNEI. CDR3 bases: TGTGCCAACAGTGAATTGGCTAGCGGGGAAGATTCCTACGAGCAGTACTTC. This translates into CANSELASGEDSYEQYF. Full variable domain (remainder filled in from reference TRBV2 and TRBJ2-7): EPEVTQTPSHQVTQMGQEVILRCVPISNHLYFYWYRQILGQKVEFLVSFYNNEISEKSEIFDDQFSVERPDGSNFTLKIRSTKLEDSAMYFCANSELASGEDSYEQYFGPGTRLTVT.

This clonotype was observed a few times. V and J are TRBV12-3 or TRBV12-4 and TRBJ2-3; 7 bases agree with TRBD1. This CDR3 is 15 amino acids long. V gave up 5 bases and J gave up 2 bases; unmatched junction bases: 7. CDR3 coding DNA: TGTGCCAGCAGTGGGGCTCAGGGGGTCACAGATACGCAGTATTTT. It yields the protein CASSGAQGVTDTQYF.

As concerns this clonotype: The germline gene is not matched at one end of the junction; a read error may be the cause. The V call is TRBV7-9, the J call TRBJ2-3; D may match TRBD1 or TRBD2 (5 bases each). The CDR3 covers 16 residues. The germline CDR1 and CDR2 sequences are SEHNR and FQNEAQ (reference sequence). DNA of the CDR3: TGTGCCGGCAGCTTAGCGCTTGGGGGAAGTGGGGACACGCAGTATTTT. Translating it yields CAGSLALGGSGDTQYF.

Of note for this clonotype: This may come from a read error, since a much larger clone is one base off. The J gene is TRBJ1-6, the V gene TRBV7-9, with 9 bases aligning to TRBD1. The CDR3 spans 15 residues. Germline-derived CDR1 and CDR2 are SEHNR and FQNEAQ (reference sequence). The CDR3 loop reads CAGSLADRGNSPLHF. As DNA, the CDR3 is TGTGCCGGCAGCTTAGCGGACAGGGGTAATTCACCCCTCCACTTT.

The chain uses TRBV4-3 and TRBJ1-1; 7 nucleotides line up with TRBD1. This CDR3 is 17 amino acids long. V gave up 3 bases and J gave up 2 bases; unmatched junction bases: 12. Germline V gene lookup returns CDR1 LGHNA and CDR2 YSLEER. In DNA form, the CDR3 reads TGCGCCAGCAGCCAGGGATCCGGCAGGGGGAGAAACACTGAAGCTTTCTTT. This translates into CASSQGSGRGRNTEAFF.

This CDR3 reads CASSLDGAAIQETQYF. DNA for the CDR3: TGTGCCAGCAGCTTAGACGGTGCAGCCATCCAAGAGACCCAGTACTTC. The chain joins TRBV11-2 to TRBJ2-5; no reliable D call. The CDR3 runs to 16 residues. Germline lookup yields CDR1 SGHAT and CDR2 FQNNGV. The V gene lost 0 bases and the J gene lost 1 base, with 12 bases spanning the gap.

This clonotype was detected ten times or more. The rearrangement uses TRBV29-1 and TRBJ2-7, with D uncertain. The CDR3 has 13 residues. The germline V gene encodes CDR1 SQVTM and CDR2 ANQGSEA. The V end lost 4 bases, the J end lost 5 bases, and 15 bases lay between the germline ends. The CDR3 reads CSVVRPRSDEQYF. CDR3 DNA sequence: TGCAGCGTTGTTCGCCCCCGGAGTGACGAGCAGTACTTC.

With respect to this clonotype: A much larger clone differs by one base, so this may be a read error. The chain is built from TRBV4-1 and TRBJ2-1, with 11 bases that match TRBD2. The CDR3 runs to 15 residues. Germline CDR1 is MGHRA and CDR2 is YSYEKL. The CDR3 coding sequence is TGCGCCAGGAGCCAAGGGACTAGCGGATACAATGAGCAGTTCTTC. This sequence encodes CARSQGTSGYNEQFF.

This clonotype was picked up many times. V is TRBV7-9 and J is TRBJ2-5; D remains unclear. V lost 5 bases and J lost 4, with 11 bases in between. The length of the CDR3 is 13 residues. From germline, CDR1 is SEHNR and CDR2 FQNEAQ (reference sequence). CDR3 sequence (DNA): TGTGCCAGCAGCACCGACCCAGGAGAGACCCAGTACTTC. It is translated as CASSTDPGETQYF.

The table lists this clonotype with many counts. The chain couples TRBV11-2 to TRBJ2-7; the D is unclear. The CDR3 loop spans 13 amino acids. The germline V gene has CDR1 SGHAT and CDR2 FQNNGV. Trimming shortened V by 5 bases and J by 2 bases, and 10 bases separated the two germline ends. The chain's CDR3 is CASSPDPTYEQYF. CDR3 DNA: TGTGCCAGCAGCCCCGACCCCACCTACGAGCAGTACTTC.

The chain employs TRBV6-6 and TRBJ2-7; 11 bases are shared with TRBD1. The CDR3 loop spans 15 amino acids. Unmatched junction bases numbered 2, after V lost 0 bases and J lost 4 bases. Germline V CDR1 and CDR2: MNHNY, SVGAGI (reference sequence). CDR3 DNA sequence: TGTGCCAGCAGTTACTCCGGGACAGGGGGGTACGAGCAGTACTTC. Translated: CASSYSGTGGYEQYF.

This chain uses TRBV6-5 with TRBJ1-5; D remains unclear. The V end lost 0 bases, the J end lost 7 bases, and 7 bases lay between the germline ends. The CDR3 covers 13 residues. Germline CDR1 is MNHEY and CDR2 is SVGAGI. The CDR3: CASSYSTGQPQHF. The CDR3 DNA reads TGTGCCAGCAGTTACTCGACCGGCCAGCCCCAGCATTTT.

This clonotype occurred a few times. The rearrangement joins TRBV25-1 to TRBJ2-5, with D possibly TRBD2 on 5 matching bases. Trimming removed 1 base from V and 2 bases from J, with 11 bases in between. The CDR3 length is 15 residues. CDR1 and CDR2 from the germline V gene are MGHDK and SYGVNS. This CDR3 reads CASSELMDSQETQYF. The CDR3 bases are TGTGCCAGCAGTGAATTGATGGACTCACAAGAGACCCAGTACTTC.

This rearrangement joins TRBV7-8 to TRBJ2-7, with D perhaps TRBD1 or TRBD2 (5 bases each). This CDR3 comprises 15 residues. The germline V gene has CDR1 SGHVS and CDR2 FQNEAQ. Trimming removed 1 base from V and 6 bases from J, with 16 bases in between. The CDR3 reads CASSLEGPGLSEQYF. CDR3 coding DNA: TGTGCCAGCAGCTTAGAGGGGCCGGGGCTATCCGAGCAGTACTTC. The full variable domain, with the rest looked up from reference TRBV7-8 and TRBJ2-7, is GAGVSQSPRYKVAKRGQDVALRCDPISGHVSLFWYQQALGQGPEFLTYFQNEAQLDKSGLPSDRFFAERPEGSVSTLKIQRTQQEDSAVYLCASSLEGPGLSEQYFGPGTRLTVT.

The rearrangement links TRBV5-4 to TRBJ2-5, with a tentative D call TRBD1 (5 bases). Germline lookup yields CDR1 SGHNT and CDR2 YYREEE (reference sequence). This CDR3 contains 16 residues. Trimming took 0 bases from V and 4 from J, leaving 16 bases between them. This chain's CDR3 is CASSLGSPGNGETQYF. The CDR3 DNA reads TGTGCCAGCAGCTTGGGATCCCCAGGGAACGGAGAGACCCAGTACTTC.